Presented here are 3 T cell receptor beta chains from one specimen sequenced in a study of shared clonotypes between healthy human individuals. This table comes from immunoSEQ multiplex PCR, and its TCRdb copy is limited to in-frame clones, with some not included. The table lists some 680,000 clones, around 73% of them singletons. Material: memory CD4+ T cells sorted from blood. As to subset: CD45RA-negative fraction. Receptors originate from a woman in her thirties in good health.

The J gene is TRBJ2-7, the V gene TRBV5-5, with a tentative D call TRBD1 (7 bases). The V end lost 4 bases, the J end lost 1 base, and 12 bases lay between the germline ends. The CDR3 extends over 14 amino acids. Looked up from germline, CDR1 is SGHKS and CDR2 is YYEKEE (reference sequence). CDR3 nucleotides: TGTGCCAGCAGCCGCGGGACAGAGTCCTACGAGCAGTACTTC. As protein: CASSRGTESYEQYF. The full variable domain, in which reference TRBV5-5 and TRBJ2-7 provide the parts outside the CDR3, is DAGVTQSPTHLIKTRGQQVTLRCSPISGHKSVSWYQQVLGQGPQFIFQYYEKEERGRGNFPDRFSARQFPNYSSELNVNALLLGDSALYLCASSRGTESYEQYFGPGTRLTVT.

This clone came up once. The genes are TRBV14 and TRBJ2-1; maybe TRBD2 (6 bases). The CDR3 has 14 amino acids. Trimming pared 4 bases from V and 0 bases from J, leaving 7 bases between. The germline V gene encodes CDR1 SGHDN and CDR2 FVKESK. The CDR3 coding sequence is TGTGCCAGCAGCCGACTAGACTCCTACAATGAGCAGTTCTTC. It codes for CASSRLDSYNEQFF.

V usage is TRBV6-1 and J usage is TRBJ2-3, with TRBD2 matching 10 bases. V lost 3 bases, J lost 4 bases, and 13 bases stayed unmatched. CDR3 length: 18 amino acids. CDR1 is MNHNS, CDR2 SASEGT, per germline. The CDR3 DNA follows: TGTGCCAGCAGTGAGGCGGGCGTAGCGGGAGGAGTGGCAGATACGCAGTATTTT. Its protein is CASSEAGVAGGVADTQYF.